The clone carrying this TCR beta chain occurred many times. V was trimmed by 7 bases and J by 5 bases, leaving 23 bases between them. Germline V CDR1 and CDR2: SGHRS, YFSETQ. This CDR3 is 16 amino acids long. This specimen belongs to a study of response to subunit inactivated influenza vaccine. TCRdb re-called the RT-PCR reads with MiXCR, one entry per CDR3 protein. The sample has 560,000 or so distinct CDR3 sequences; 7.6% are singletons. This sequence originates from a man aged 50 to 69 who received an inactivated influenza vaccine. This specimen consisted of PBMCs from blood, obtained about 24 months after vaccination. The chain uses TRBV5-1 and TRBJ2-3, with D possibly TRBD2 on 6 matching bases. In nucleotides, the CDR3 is TGCGCCAGCGGACTGGAGGGCCGTATTGAGGGAGATACGCAGTATTTT. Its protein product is CASGLEGRIEGDTQYF.